Below are 9 T cell receptor gamma chains sequenced from a single sample in a study of Vδ1+ human thymocytes. General study results and limits: Thymic TRG and TRD repertoires appeared highly polyclonal.

These receptors' targets are unknown. RNA was extracted from the cells and then reverse transcribed. CDR3 amplicons came from multiplex PCR with pooled V-gene forward and constant-region reverse primers. TCRdb reanalyzed the multiplex PCR reads using CATT. Of about 22,000 gamma-chain clones listed, roughly 13% were seen once; the top ten hold under 2%. Sequencing was done on a sample of Vdelta1+ gamma-delta thymocytes from the thymus. Regarding subset: FACS-sorted CD3+ TCRalphabeta- TCRVdelta1+ TCRVdelta2- thymocytes. The receptors originated from a child less than two years old who had congenital heart surgery.

In this sample, this clone turned up a few times. This sequence joins TRGV9 and TRGJ1 or TRGJ2. Germline CDR1 GITISATS, CDR2 ISYDGTV (reference sequence). There are 13 residues in the CDR3. J gave up 4 bases and V 3 bases, and 6 bases lay outside the gene matches. CDR3 DNA sequence: TGTGCCTTGTGGGAGCACAGATATTATAAGAAACTCTTT. It encodes CALWEHRYYKKLF.

The chain combines TRGV5 with TRGJ1 or TRGJ2. This CDR3 region has 11 residues. V shed 6 bases and J 12 bases; nucleotides not matched to a gene: 11. CDR1 VINAFY and CDR2 YDVSNSKD come from the germline V gene. The CDR3 loop reads CATWSNPGKLF. As DNA, the CDR3 is TGTGCCACCTGGTCTAACCCGGGGAAACTCTTT.

This clone was counted a single time. A junction end diverges from the germline sequence, so it may reflect a read error. The V call is TRGV4, the J call TRGJ1 or TRGJ2. The CDR3 extends over 14 amino acids. Germline-derived CDR1 and CDR2 are EGSTGY and YDSYTSSV. DNA of the CDR3: TGTGCCACCTGGGACGGGCCGGTACATTATAACAAACTCTTT. Its protein is CATWDGPVHYNKLF.

This clone was recorded a few times. The rearrangement links TRGV5 to TRGJ1 or TRGJ2. Trimming took 1 base from V and 10 from J; bases not matched to a gene: 7. This CDR3 comprises 12 residues. Germline V gene data show CDR1 as VINAFY and CDR2 as YDVSNSKD. CDR3 sequence (DNA): TGTGCCACCTGGGACAGCCCCAACAAGAAACTCTTT. Protein product: CATWDSPNKKLF.

Only a few counts were recorded for this clone. This may come from a read error, since a much larger clone is one base off. The chain carries TRGV9 and TRGJP. This CDR3 has 16 residues. Germline CDR1 reads GITISATS; CDR2 reads ISYDGTV (reference sequence). CDR3 sequence (DNA): TGTACCTTGTGGGAGGTGCAAGAGTTGGGCAAAAAAATCAAGGTATTT. It is translated as CTLWEVQELGKKIKVF.

The chain is built from TRGV8 and TRGJ1 or TRGJ2. After removal of 5 bases from V and 3 bases from J, the junction contained 4 bases not matched to a gene. There are 12 residues in the CDR3. Germline values: CDR1 VENAVY, CDR2 YDSYNSRV. In DNA form, the CDR3 reads TGTGCCACCTGGGGCCTTTATTATAAGAAACTCTTT. Its protein product is CATWGLYYKKLF.

The rearrangement joins TRGV4 to TRGJ1 or TRGJ2. The J segment lost 7 bases and the V segment lost 6 bases, leaving 9 bases of the junction unmatched. Germline V lookup: CDR1 EGSTGY, CDR2 YDSYTSSV. This CDR3 spans 12 amino acids. In DNA, the CDR3 is TGTGCCACCTGGAATACCCGATATAAGAAACTCTTT. Its protein is CATWNTRYKKLF.

The chain recombines TRGV4 with TRGJ1 or TRGJ2. The CDR3 runs to 13 residues. The germline V gene encodes CDR1 EGSTGY and CDR2 YDSYTSSV. V lost 6 bases and J lost 2; bases outside the gene matches: 7. The CDR3 sequence: CATWSIHYYKKLF. CDR3 sequence (DNA): TGTGCCACCTGGAGCATCCATTATTATAAGAAACTCTTT.

The table lists this clone with a few counts. This chain joins TRGV8 and TRGJ1 or TRGJ2. The CDR3 is 13 amino acids. Unmatched junction bases numbered 8, after V lost 6 bases and J lost 3 bases. CDR1 is VENAVY, CDR2 YDSYNSRV, per germline. The CDR3 nucleotides read TGTGCCACCTGGTCAGGGGGTTATTATAAGAAACTCTTT. Amino acids: CATWSGGYYKKLF.